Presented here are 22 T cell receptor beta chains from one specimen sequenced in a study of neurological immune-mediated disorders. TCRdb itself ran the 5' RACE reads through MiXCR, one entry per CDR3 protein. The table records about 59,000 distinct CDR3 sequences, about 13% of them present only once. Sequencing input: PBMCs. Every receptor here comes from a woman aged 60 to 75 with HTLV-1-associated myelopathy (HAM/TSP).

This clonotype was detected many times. This chain's CDR3 is CASSLVEQFF. CDR3 nucleotides: TGTGCCAGCAGCTTAGTTGAGCAGTTCTTC. This sequence joins TRBV7-9 and TRBJ2-1; unclear D gene. Looked up from germline, CDR1 is SEHNR and CDR2 is FQNEAQ (reference sequence). Trimming shortened V by 1 base and J by 9 bases, and 1 base separated the two germline ends. This CDR3 contains 10 residues.

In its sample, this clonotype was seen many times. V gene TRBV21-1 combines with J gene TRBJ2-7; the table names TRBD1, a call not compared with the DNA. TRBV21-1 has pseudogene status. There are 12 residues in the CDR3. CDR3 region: CARGTGHYEQYF. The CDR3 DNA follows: TGTGCCAGGGGGACAGGGCACTACGAGCAGTACTTC.

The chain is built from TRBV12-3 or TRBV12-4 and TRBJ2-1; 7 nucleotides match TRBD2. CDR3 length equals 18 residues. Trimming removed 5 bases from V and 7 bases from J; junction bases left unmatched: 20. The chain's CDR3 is CASSRYTGLPTTVNEQFF. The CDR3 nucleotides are TGTGCCAGCAGTCGATATACGGGACTACCAACTACAGTGAATGAGCAGTTCTTC.

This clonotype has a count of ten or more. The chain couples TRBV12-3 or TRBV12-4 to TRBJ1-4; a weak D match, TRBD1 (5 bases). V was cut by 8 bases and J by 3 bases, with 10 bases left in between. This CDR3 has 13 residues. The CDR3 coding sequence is TGTGCCAGCGGGGCTTATCCTAATGAAAAACTGTTTTTT. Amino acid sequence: CASGAYPNEKLFF.

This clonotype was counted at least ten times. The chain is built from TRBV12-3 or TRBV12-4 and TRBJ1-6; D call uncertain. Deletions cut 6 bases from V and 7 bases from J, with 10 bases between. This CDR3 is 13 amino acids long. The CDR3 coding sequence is TGTGCCAGCAGGTCCTCGACCAATTCACCCCTCCACTTT. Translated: CASRSSTNSPLHF.

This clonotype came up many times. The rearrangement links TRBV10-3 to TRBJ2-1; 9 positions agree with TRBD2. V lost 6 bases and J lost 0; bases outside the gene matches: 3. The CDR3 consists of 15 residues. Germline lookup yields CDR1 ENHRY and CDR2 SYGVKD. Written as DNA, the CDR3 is TGTGCCATCAGCGAGACTAGCGGCTCCTACAATGAGCAGTTCTTC. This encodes CAISETSGSYNEQFF.

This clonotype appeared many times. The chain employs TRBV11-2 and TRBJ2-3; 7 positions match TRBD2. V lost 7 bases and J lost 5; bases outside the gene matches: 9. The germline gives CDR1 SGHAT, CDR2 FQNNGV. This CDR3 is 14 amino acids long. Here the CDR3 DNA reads TGTGCCAGCACGACCGGCGGGAGTTTAGATACGCAGTATTTT. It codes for CASTTGGSLDTQYF.

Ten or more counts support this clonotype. The CDR3 here is CASSPLHGGSNQPQHF. DNA for the CDR3: TGTGCCAGCAGTCCTCTACACGGGGGGTCCAATCAGCCCCAGCATTTT. This chain uses TRBV28 with TRBJ1-5, with a possible D match to TRBD1 (5 bases). This CDR3 comprises 16 residues. Germline values: CDR1 MDHEN, CDR2 SYDVKM. The V gene lost 5 bases and the J gene lost 3 bases, with 17 bases spanning the gap.

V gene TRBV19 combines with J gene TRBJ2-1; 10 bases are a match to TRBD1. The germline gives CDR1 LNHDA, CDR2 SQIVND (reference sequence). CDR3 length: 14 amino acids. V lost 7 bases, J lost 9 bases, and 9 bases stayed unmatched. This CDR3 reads CASTPGQGFGEQFF. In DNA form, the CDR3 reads TGTGCCAGTACCCCGGGACAGGGGTTCGGTGAGCAGTTCTTC.

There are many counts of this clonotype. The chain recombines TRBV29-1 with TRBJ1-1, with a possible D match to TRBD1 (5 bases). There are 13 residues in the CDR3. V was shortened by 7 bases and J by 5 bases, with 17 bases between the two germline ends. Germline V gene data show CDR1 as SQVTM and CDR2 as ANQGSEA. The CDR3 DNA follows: TGCAGCGCCTCTGGACACTTTGAGACTGAAGCTTTCTTT. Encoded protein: CSASGHFETEAFF.

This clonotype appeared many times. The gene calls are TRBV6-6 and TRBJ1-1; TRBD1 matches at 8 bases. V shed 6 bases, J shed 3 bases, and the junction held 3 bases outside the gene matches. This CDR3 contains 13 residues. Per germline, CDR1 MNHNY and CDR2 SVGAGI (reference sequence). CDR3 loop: CASRLDRDTEAFF. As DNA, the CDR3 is TGTGCCAGCAGATTGGACAGGGACACTGAAGCTTTCTTT.

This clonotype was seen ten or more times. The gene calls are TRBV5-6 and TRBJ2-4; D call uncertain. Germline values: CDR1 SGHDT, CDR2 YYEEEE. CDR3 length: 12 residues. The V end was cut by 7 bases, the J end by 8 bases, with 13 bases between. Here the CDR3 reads CASGPGQYIQYF. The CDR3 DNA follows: TGTGCCAGCGGGCCGGGCCAATACATTCAGTACTTC. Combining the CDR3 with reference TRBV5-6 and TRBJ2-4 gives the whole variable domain DAGVTQSPTHLIKTRGQQVTLRCSPKSGHDTVSWYQQALGQGPQFIFQYYEEEERQRGNFPDRFSGHQFPNYSSELNVNALLLGDSALYLCASGPGQYIQYFGAGTRLSVL.

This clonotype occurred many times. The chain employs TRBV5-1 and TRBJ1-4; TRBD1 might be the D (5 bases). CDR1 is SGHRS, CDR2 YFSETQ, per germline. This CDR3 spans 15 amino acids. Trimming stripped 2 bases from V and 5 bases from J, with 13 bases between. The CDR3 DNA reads TGCGCCAGCAGCTTAGATGGGGCACAGAATGAAAAACTGTTTTTT. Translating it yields CASSLDGAQNEKLFF.

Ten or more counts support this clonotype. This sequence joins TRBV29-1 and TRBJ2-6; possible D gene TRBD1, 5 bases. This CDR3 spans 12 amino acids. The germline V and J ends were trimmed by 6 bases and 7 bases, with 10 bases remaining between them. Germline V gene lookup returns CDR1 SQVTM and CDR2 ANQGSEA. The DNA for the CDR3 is TGCAGCGTAGCAGGGTTAGCCAACGTCCTGACTTTC. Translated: CSVAGLANVLTF.

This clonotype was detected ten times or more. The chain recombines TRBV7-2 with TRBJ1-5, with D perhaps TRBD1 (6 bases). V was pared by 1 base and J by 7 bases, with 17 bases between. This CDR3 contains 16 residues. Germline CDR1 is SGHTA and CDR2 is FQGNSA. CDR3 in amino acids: CASSLEATGLSQPQHF. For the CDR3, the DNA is TGTGCCAGCAGCTTAGAGGCGACAGGCTTGTCACAGCCCCAGCATTTT.

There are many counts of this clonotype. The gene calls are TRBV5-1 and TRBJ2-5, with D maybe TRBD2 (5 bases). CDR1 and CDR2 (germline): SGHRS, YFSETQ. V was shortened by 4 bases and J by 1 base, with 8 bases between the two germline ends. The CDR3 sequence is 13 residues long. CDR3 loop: CASSLRGQETQYF. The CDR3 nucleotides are TGCGCCAGCAGCCTCCGGGGCCAAGAGACCCAGTACTTC.

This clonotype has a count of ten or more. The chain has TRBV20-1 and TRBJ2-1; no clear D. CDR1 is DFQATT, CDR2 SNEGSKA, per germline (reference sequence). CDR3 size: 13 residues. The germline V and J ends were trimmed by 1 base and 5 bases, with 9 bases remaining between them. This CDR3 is CSARGSLHNEQFF. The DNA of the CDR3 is TGCAGTGCTAGAGGTAGTCTACACAATGAGCAGTTCTTC.

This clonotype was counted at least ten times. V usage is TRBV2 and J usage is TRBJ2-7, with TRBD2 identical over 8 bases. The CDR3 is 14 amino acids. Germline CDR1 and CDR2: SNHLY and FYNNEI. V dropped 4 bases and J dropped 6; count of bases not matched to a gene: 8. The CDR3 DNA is TGTGCCAGCAGTGGAAGCGGGAGAACCGCCGAGCAGTACTTC. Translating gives CASSGSGRTAEQYF.

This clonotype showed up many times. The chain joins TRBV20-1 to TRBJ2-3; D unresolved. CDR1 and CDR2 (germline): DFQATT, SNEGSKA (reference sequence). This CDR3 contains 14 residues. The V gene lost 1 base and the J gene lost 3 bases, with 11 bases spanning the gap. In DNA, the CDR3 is TGCAGTGCTAGAGCCCCTACTGGGACAGATACGCAGTATTTT. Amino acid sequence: CSARAPTGTDTQYF.

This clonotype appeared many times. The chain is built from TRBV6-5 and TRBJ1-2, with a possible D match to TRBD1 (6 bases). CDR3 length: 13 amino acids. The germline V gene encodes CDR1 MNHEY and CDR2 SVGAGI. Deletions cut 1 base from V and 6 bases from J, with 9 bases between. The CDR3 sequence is CASSYLGADGYTF. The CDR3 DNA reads TGTGCCAGCAGTTACTTGGGGGCGGATGGCTACACCTTC.

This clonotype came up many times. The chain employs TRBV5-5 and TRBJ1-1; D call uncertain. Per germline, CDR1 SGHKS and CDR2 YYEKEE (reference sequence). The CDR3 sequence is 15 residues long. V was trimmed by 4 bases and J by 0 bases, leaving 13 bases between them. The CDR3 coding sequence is TGTGCCAGCAGCCCCCTACTGGCGCTGAACACTGAAGCTTTCTTT. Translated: CASSPLLALNTEAFF.

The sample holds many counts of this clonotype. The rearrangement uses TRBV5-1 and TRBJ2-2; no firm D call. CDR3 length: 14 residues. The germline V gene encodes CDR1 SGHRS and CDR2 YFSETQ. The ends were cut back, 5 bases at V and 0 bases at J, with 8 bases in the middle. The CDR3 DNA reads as TGCGCCAGCAGATCCAGTGCGAACACCGGGGAGCTGTTTTTT. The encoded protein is CASRSSANTGELFF. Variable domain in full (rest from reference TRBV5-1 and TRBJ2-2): KAGVTQTPRYLIKTRGQQVTLSCSPISGHRSVSWYQQTPGQGLQFLFEYFSETQRNKGNFPGRFSGRQFSNSRSEMNVSTLELGDSALYLCASRSSANTGELFFGEGSRLTVL.